This TCR beta chain was retrieved from a study of OX40 agonist ivuxolimab in advanced cancers. Study-level background: Ivuxolimab, which targeted the costimulatory receptor OX40 (CD134), was an agonistic, fully human IgG2 monoclonal antibody. Patients were allowed to have had prior anti-PD-1, anti-PD-L1 or anti-CTLA-4 therapy, and roughly 40% of the dose-escalation patients had previously received checkpoint inhibitors. Peripheral TCRbeta sequencing aimed to test whether ivuxolimab altered TCR sequence diversity and caused clonal T-cell expansion. Intravenous ivuxolimab was administered to patients every 2 weeks at six dose levels: 0.01, 0.1, 0.3, 1.5, 3 and 10 mg/kg. Partial responses occurred in three dose-escalation patients, of whom one had hepatocellular carcinoma and two had cutaneous melanoma. The paper covers the monotherapy dose-escalation part of the phase I ivuxolimab trial, which included N of about 51 patients. The dose-escalation cohort was around 84% male with a mean age of roughly 62 years, ranging from roughly 20 to 80. Of the approximately 54 patients in dose escalation, some 19 had hepatocellular carcinoma, approximately 15 had melanoma, 9 had renal cell carcinoma and 9 had head and neck cancer.

The trial excluded patients who had a history of autoimmune disease or who were on systemic immunosuppression. Peripheral blood for TCR sequencing was drawn from every dose cohort at baseline, at cycle 4 day 1 and at cycle 7 day 1. The samples were drawn from a first-in-human, open-label, multicenter phase I dose-escalation trial of ivuxolimab. Adults with locally advanced or metastatic melanoma, renal cell, hepatocellular, or head and neck squamous cell carcinoma were enrolled in the trial. CD4+ and CD8+ T cells were sorted separately from peripheral blood before TCR sequencing. For sequencing of the TCRbeta CDR3 region, genomic DNA was extracted from the sorted cells. The immunoSEQ Assay was used for sequencing of TCRbeta CDR3 regions. As stored in TCRdb, this immuneACCESS dataset retains in-frame rearrangements with V and J assigned. A fraction of the clones does not appear; measured against another copy, unresolved V genes explain less than half of the discrepancy, and the remainder lacks a known reason. Recorded for this sample are over 60,000 clones; 70% to 85% of them occurred a single time. 2% to 3% of the sample goes to the ten largest clones.

To note about this clone: There is no known antigen for this receptor. Base qualities are missing; no much larger clone stands one base away.

The research as a whole found: At doses of 0.1 to 3.0 mg/kg, clonal expansion of both CD4+ and CD8+ blood T cells was observed from baseline to week 6. Low levels of normalized T-cell clonal expansion were also seen in some patients who did not respond. After ivuxolimab, more expanded clones were found on average in CD8+ T cells than in CD4+ T cells. Antigen specificity was not determined for the clonally expanded peripheral T cells. In the 0.1-3.0 mg/kg groups, partial responders were among the patients with the lowest normalized peripheral clonal expansion, particularly in CD8+ T cells.

V lost 5 bases and J lost 2 bases; the stretch between them is 11 bases long. The germline V gene sets CDR1 to SGHNT and CDR2 to YENEEA. Its CDR3 holds 14 amino acids, cysteine through phenylalanine. The read is trimmed to its CDR3 DNA, 42 bases read in frame from base 1. The specimen comprised CD4+ or CD8+ T cells sorted from blood, sampled in a trial of the OX40 agonist ivuxolimab. The rearranged segments are TRBV11-3 and TRBJ2-3, and the D gene may be TRBD2, 6 bases matching. The source is an adult with an advanced solid tumor such as melanoma, head and neck, liver or kidney cancer. The nucleotide sequence reads TGTGCCAGCAGCCTCGGGAGCCTCACAGATACGCAGTATTTT. It translates as CASSLGSLTDTQYF.